This TCR beta chain stems from a study of siplizumab effects on memory and regulatory T cells. Trimming shortened V by 5 bases and J by 5 bases, and 11 bases separated the two germline ends. The germline V gene encodes CDR1 MNHNS and CDR2 SASEGT. CDR3 length: 13 residues. The assay was immunoSEQ multiplex PCR, and TCRdb's table has in-frame clones only and misses some. The table records roughly 92,000 clones, about 94% of them present only once. A word on this clone: Its antigen is unknown.

Study-wide findings and caveats: Contribution to the alloresponse seemed major for naive T cells, which also seemed more diverse than memory cells.

Sequenced input: non-Treg CD4+ T cells sorted from blood. The sequence was collected from a human donor in good health. The chain recombines TRBV6-1 with TRBJ2-3; tentative D call: TRBD1 (5 bases). The CDR3 reads CASSLRGIDTQYF. In DNA form, the CDR3 reads TGTGCCAGCAGTTTAAGGGGCATAGATACGCAGTATTTT.